These 10 T cell receptor beta chains share one sample of origin, sequenced in a study of T cell responses to AZD1222 COVID-19 vaccine. Sequencing used immunoSEQ multiplex PCR; TCRdb keeps in-frame clones, though not all of them. The sample has approximately 120,000 clones, about 90% seen once. This material consisted of peripheral blood, taken on day 0 of AZD1222 vaccination. The receptors shown here come from an adult in good health.

This clone was observed once. J is TRBJ1-4 and V is TRBV29-1; D gene ambiguous. The germline V gene encodes CDR1 SQVTM and CDR2 ANQGSEA. The CDR3 consists of 11 residues. Trimming removed 5 bases at V and 4 bases at J, with 5 bases between. For the CDR3, the DNA is TGCAGCGTTTCTAATAATGAAAAACTGTTTTTT. Translation gives CSVSNNEKLFF.

This clone was picked up one time. J is TRBJ2-3 and V is TRBV7-3; D remains unclear. The germline V gene has CDR1 SGHTA and CDR2 FQGTGA. V was clipped by 2 bases and J by 0 bases, with 3 bases between them. The CDR3 loop spans 13 amino acids. CDR3 sequence reads: CASSLASTDTQYF. In DNA form, the CDR3 reads TGTGCCAGCAGCTTAGCAAGCACAGATACGCAGTATTTT.

This chain uses TRBV5-4 with TRBJ2-4; the D gene could be TRBD1 or TRBD2 (6 bases each). This CDR3 region has 16 residues. The germline CDR1 and CDR2 sequences are SGHNT and YYREEE (reference sequence). V lost 5 bases to trimming and J lost 3 bases, with 18 bases between them. CDR3 loop: CASSWGAGSSKNIQYF. The DNA of the CDR3 is TGTGCCAGCAGTTGGGGGGCGGGGTCGAGCAAAAACATTCAGTACTTC.

This rearrangement joins TRBV19 to TRBJ1-4; 9 bases agree with TRBD1. The junction had 5 bases not matched to a gene; V was cut back by 6 bases and J by 6 bases. CDR1 is LNHDA, CDR2 SQIVND, per germline (reference sequence). CDR3 size: 14 residues. The CDR3: CASSPGDRDEKLFF. For the CDR3, the DNA is TGTGCCAGTAGCCCCGGGGACAGGGATGAAAAACTGTTTTTT.

V usage is TRBV7-9 and J usage is TRBJ1-2; D gene unclear. There are 13 residues in the CDR3. Germline lookup yields CDR1 SEHNR and CDR2 FQNEAQ (reference sequence). Trimming took 1 base from V and 4 from J, leaving 7 bases between them. CDR3 sequence: CASSLGGAYGYTF. CDR3 DNA sequence: TGTGCCAGCAGCTTAGGCGGAGCCTATGGCTACACCTTC.

This chain links TRBV6-6 with TRBJ2-2; D is ambiguous. The CDR3 runs to 16 residues. Between the trimmed V and J ends, which lost 7 bases and 0 bases, there was a span of 15 bases. Germline V lookup: CDR1 MNHNY, CDR2 SVGAGI (reference sequence). CDR3 in amino acids: CASIPHEKTNTGELFF. CDR3 bases: TGTGCCAGCATTCCCCATGAGAAGACGAACACCGGGGAGCTGTTTTTT.

This clone was detected once. The genes are TRBV5-1 and TRBJ1-1; tentatively, D is TRBD1 (5 bases). The germline V gene encodes CDR1 SGHRS and CDR2 YFSETQ. V lost 0 bases to trimming and J lost 0 bases, with 12 bases between them. CDR3 size: 16 residues. The CDR3 sequence: CASSLEQGSVNTEAFF. In DNA, the CDR3 is TGCGCCAGCAGCTTGGAGCAGGGCAGCGTGAACACTGAAGCTTTCTTT.

The J gene is TRBJ1-5, the V gene TRBV10-3; D remains ambiguous. Trimming pared 4 bases from V and 5 bases from J, leaving 9 bases between. CDR1 ENHRY and CDR2 SYGVKD come from the germline V gene. The CDR3 consists of 13 residues. CDR3 nucleotide sequence: TGTGCCATCAGTGCAAGGAGCGATCAGCCCCAGCATTTT. Protein: CAISARSDQPQHF.

About this clone itself: Its ends do not fully match the called genes, so a read error is possible. This sequence joins TRBV7-7 and TRBJ2-5; a possible D gene is TRBD1 (5 bases). The CDR3 extends over 14 amino acids. Germline V gene lookup returns CDR1 SSHAT and CDR2 FNYEAQ (reference sequence). The DNA of the CDR3 is TGTGCTAGCAGCTCCTCCAGGGTTCAAGAGACCCAGTACTTC. Translation gives CASSSSRVQETQYF.

The rearrangement uses TRBV5-1 and TRBJ2-7; D may match TRBD1 or TRBD2 (6 bases each). The germline V gene encodes CDR1 SGHRS and CDR2 YFSETQ. Between the trimmed V and J ends, which lost 1 base and 7 bases, there was a span of 15 bases. The length of the CDR3 is 14 residues. The CDR3 reads CASSLRGPTWEQYF. CDR3 DNA: TGCGCCAGCAGCTTGCGGGGGCCGACTTGGGAGCAGTACTTC.